This entry is about one T cell receptor (beta chain). The data are from a study of T-cell memory formation after mild COVID-19. With constant-segment primers, 5'RACE yielded cDNA libraries of TCR alpha and TCR beta that carried sample barcodes and UMIs. TCRdb passed the 5' RACE reads through MiXCR, listing each CDR3 protein once. The table lists 150,000 to 200,000 distinct CDR3 sequences, around 10% of them singletons, with roughly 3.8% in the top ten. Trimming pared 4 bases from V and 4 bases from J, leaving 20 bases between. The CDR3 extends over 18 amino acids. Germline CDR1 and CDR2: LGHNA and YSLEER.

The sequence was obtained from a young man who had mild COVID-19 (a few samples of this study predate the infection). Cell type and time point are not known. Source material: PBMCs or a T cell subset sorted from them (not recorded which). This chain links TRBV4-3 with TRBJ2-6; tentatively, D is TRBD1 or TRBD2 (5 bases each). In DNA form, the CDR3 reads TGCGCCAGCAGCCGAGACTCGAGGGGCACATCCGGGGCCAACGTCCTGACTTTC. Encoded protein: CASSRDSRGTSGANVLTF.